In this sample, the clone carrying this TCR beta chain turned up many times. Antigen specificity is unknown. This entry belongs to a study of human T cells and chemical hapten exposure. Overall study context: Each patch test put 0.01% DPC on the upper back, and results were read at 6 days. Study-wide findings and caveats: DPC sensitization produced no change in TCRs with frequency above 1 in 1000.

In TCRdb, the RACE reads were re-called with MiXCR into one record per CDR3 protein. The sample comprises 250,000 or so distinct CDR3 sequences, about 7.7% of which are singletons, and more than 0.95% rests with the top ten. V was shortened by 0 bases and J by 3 bases, with 9 bases between the two germline ends. This CDR3 comprises 14 residues. From germline, CDR1 is SGHRS and CDR2 YFSETQ. As for time point: pre-sensitization, week 0. Sample treatment: therapeutic diphenylcyclopropenone sensitization with weekly scalp DPC. Sample: whole blood, taken in connection with sensitization to the hapten diphenylcyclopropenone (DPC). The rearrangement uses TRBV5-1 and TRBJ1-1, with D perhaps TRBD1 (6 bases). The TCR was taken from a man aged 18 to 29 with alopecia areata. Some clones in this sample may be carry-over from other donors' samples. The CDR3 loop is CASSLGGGDTEAFF. The CDR3, as DNA: TGCGCCAGCAGCTTGGGAGGGGGTGACACTGAAGCTTTCTTT.